What follows are 29 T cell receptor beta chains derived from one specimen sequenced in a study of cytomegalovirus exposure and HLA in healthy donors. 13 Jbeta primers and 60 Vbeta primers were used for the PCR. The data were produced by immunoSEQ multiplex PCR, yet TCRdb's version contains in-frame clones alone and is incomplete. The sample has around 94,000 clones, over 75% seen once. Sequencing was performed on PBMCs. The receptor source for this set is a male donor in good health and CMV-seropositive.

This chain links TRBV29-1 with TRBJ2-3; D is unclear. This CDR3 comprises 14 residues. Germline CDR1 is SQVTM and CDR2 is ANQGSEA. The germline V and J ends were trimmed by 4 bases and 0 bases, with 11 bases remaining between them. The CDR3 protein is CSVAAQRSTDTQYF. The CDR3 coding sequence is TGCAGCGTTGCCGCCCAGCGCAGCACAGATACGCAGTATTTT.

The rearrangement joins TRBV5-1 to TRBJ1-2; D is undetermined. The ends were cut back, 0 bases at V and 8 bases at J, with 14 bases in the middle. The CDR3 consists of 14 residues. The germline V gene has CDR1 SGHRS and CDR2 YFSETQ. The CDR3 spells CASSLGPPSRGYTF. The CDR3 coding sequence is TGCGCCAGCAGCTTGGGTCCCCCCTCTCGGGGCTACACCTTC.

The chain uses TRBV27 and TRBJ2-3, with 11 bases aligning to TRBD2. CDR3 size: 19 residues. The V and J ends lost 5 bases and 2 bases, in that order; junction bases with no gene match: 15. CDR1 is MNHEY, CDR2 SMNVEV, per germline (reference sequence). The CDR3 sequence: CASSAGLSGRVEDTDTQYF. CDR3 coding DNA: TGTGCCAGCAGTGCAGGTCTTAGCGGGAGGGTTGAGGACACAGATACGCAGTATTTT.

This clone was detected only once. The rearrangement joins TRBV4-1 to TRBJ2-7, with 8 bases lining up with TRBD2. J was trimmed by 2 bases and V by 0 bases; bases with no gene match: 6. Germline assignment: CDR1 MGHRA and CDR2 YSYEKL. The CDR3 runs 16 residues. The CDR3 sequence is CASSQDWAGGPYEQYF. CDR3 nucleotide sequence: TGCGCCAGCAGCCAAGATTGGGCGGGGGGTCCCTACGAGCAGTACTTC.

The chain carries TRBV6-6 and TRBJ2-3; tentative D call: TRBD1 (6 bases). This CDR3 region has 13 residues. CDR1 is MNHNY and CDR2 is SVGAGI in the germline V gene (reference sequence). V lost 7 bases to trimming and J lost 8 bases, with 16 bases between them. The CDR3 bases are TGTGCCAGCAAGGACAGCAGTTACGGTACGCAGTATTTT. Amino acids: CASKDSSYGTQYF.

In this sample, this clone turned up once. This rearrangement joins TRBV5-1 to TRBJ2-7; a weak D match, TRBD2 (5 bases). Germline values: CDR1 SGHRS, CDR2 YFSETQ. This CDR3 comprises 15 residues. V lost 4 bases and J 4 bases, leaving 18 bases between the germline ends. The CDR3: CASSPDSGSTYEQYF. The DNA of the CDR3 is TGCGCCAGCAGCCCGGACTCCGGGTCGACTTACGAGCAGTACTTC.

J is TRBJ1-1 and V is TRBV9, with D unclear. Germline V gives CDR1 SGDLS, CDR2 YYNGEE. V lost 3 bases and J lost 8, with 8 bases in between. The CDR3 covers 11 residues. The CDR3 sequence is CASSGGPEAFF. DNA of the CDR3: TGTGCCAGCAGCGGAGGGCCGGAAGCTTTCTTT.

The rearrangement links TRBV19 to TRBJ2-1; 11 nucleotides agree with TRBD1. V shed 5 bases and J 8 bases; nucleotides not matched to a gene: 5. This CDR3 has 14 amino acids. Per germline, CDR1 LNHDA and CDR2 SQIVND (reference sequence). CDR3: CASSLGQGADEQFF. The CDR3 DNA is TGTGCCAGTAGTCTAGGACAGGGGGCGGATGAGCAGTTCTTC.

This CDR3 is CASSQWDRAPEAFF. The CDR3 DNA follows: TGCGCCAGCAGCCAGTGGGACAGGGCACCTGAAGCTTTCTTT. This chain links TRBV4-1 with TRBJ1-1, with 9 bases lining up with TRBD1. CDR3 length equals 14 residues. With 3 bases clipped from V and 6 bases from J, the junction kept 5 bases outside the gene matches. Germline values: CDR1 MGHRA, CDR2 YSYEKL.

The chain couples TRBV19 to TRBJ1-5; possibly TRBD1 for D (6 bases). The V end lost 4 bases, the J end lost 2 bases, and 15 bases lay between the germline ends. The CDR3 is 16 amino acids. Germline V gene data show CDR1 as LNHDA and CDR2 as SQIVND (reference sequence). This CDR3 reads CASSTRTAWGNQPQHF. The CDR3 DNA is TGTGCCAGTAGTACGAGGACAGCCTGGGGCAATCAGCCCCAGCATTTT.

The chain joins TRBV11-3 to TRBJ2-3; 9 nucleotides align to TRBD2. The J segment lost 9 bases and the V segment lost 3 bases, leaving 7 bases of the junction unmatched. CDR3 length: 14 residues. Germline CDR1 reads SGHNT; CDR2 reads YENEEA. CDR3 DNA: TGTGCCAGCAGCTTCGGGACTAGCTCGGACACGCAGTATTTT. It translates to CASSFGTSSDTQYF.

The chain recombines TRBV10-2 with TRBJ2-7; D remains unclear. Germline V gene lookup returns CDR1 WSHSY and CDR2 SAAADI. Deletions cut 6 bases from V and 1 base from J, with 10 bases between. The CDR3 has 13 amino acids. The CDR3 DNA sequence: TGCGCCAGCAGCCCAGGCAAGTCCTACGAGCAGTACTTC. Translation: CASSPGKSYEQYF.

The V and J genes are TRBV4-1 and TRBJ2-7; no definite D call. The CDR3 spans 11 residues. Germline CDR1 and CDR2: MGHRA and YSYEKL. V was trimmed by 8 bases and J by 5 bases, leaving 10 bases between them. The chain's CDR3 is CASGTENEQYF. As DNA, the CDR3 is TGCGCCAGCGGAACAGAAAACGAGCAGTACTTC.

The chain combines TRBV5-1 with TRBJ2-3; D might be TRBD2 (6 bases). V lost 0 bases, J lost 0 bases, and 11 bases lay in between. The germline V gene has CDR1 SGHRS and CDR2 YFSETQ. The CDR3 is 16 residues long. The CDR3 protein is CASSLVSGSSTDTQYF. Here the CDR3 DNA reads TGCGCCAGCAGCTTGGTTAGCGGCTCTAGCACAGATACGCAGTATTTT.

This chain joins TRBV19 and TRBJ1-1; 8 nucleotides line up with TRBD1. V shed 4 bases and J 1 base; nucleotides not matched to a gene: 11. The CDR3 is 17 residues long. CDR1 and CDR2 from the germline V gene are LNHDA and SQIVND (reference sequence). CDR3 coding DNA: TGTGCCAGTAGTAGCATCGGGACAGGAACCCGGAACACTGAAGCTTTCTTT. Translation: CASSSIGTGTRNTEAFF.

This chain uses TRBV18 with TRBJ1-1; 7 nucleotides align to TRBD1. Unmatched junction bases numbered 5, after V lost 0 bases and J lost 4 bases. This CDR3 region has 15 residues. CDR1 and CDR2 (germline): KGHSH, LQKENI. For the CDR3, the DNA is TGTGCCAGCTCACCACCCGATCAGGGGGTCACTGAAGCTTTCTTT. This encodes CASSPPDQGVTEAFF.

In this sample, this clone turned up once. The V gene is TRBV5-4, the J gene TRBJ2-2; 11 bases map to TRBD1. From germline, CDR1 is SGHNT and CDR2 YYREEE (reference sequence). This CDR3 has 18 amino acids. V shed 2 bases, J shed 4 bases, and the junction held 10 bases outside the gene matches. CDR3 protein: CASSLWTGGLASTGELFF. Here the CDR3 DNA reads TGTGCCAGCAGCTTATGGACAGGGGGCCTAGCGTCCACCGGGGAGCTGTTTTTT.

This clone has a handful of counts. This chain uses TRBV4-1 with TRBJ1-5; D not resolved. Trimming pared 1 base from V and 0 bases from J, leaving 10 bases between. Germline assignment: CDR1 MGHRA and CDR2 YSYEKL. The CDR3 extends over 16 amino acids. The CDR3, as DNA: TGCGCCAGCAGCCAAGCTGGGCTTGGTAGCAATCAGCCCCAGCATTTT. Residues: CASSQAGLGSNQPQHF.

The rearrangement uses TRBV2 and TRBJ2-3, with 15 bases matching TRBD2. J lost 4 bases, V lost 6 bases, and 5 bases had no gene match. Germline V lookup: CDR1 SNHLY, CDR2 FYNNEI. The length of the CDR3 is 16 residues. CDR3 DNA sequence: TGTGCCAGCAGGGGACTAGCGGGAGGTTTCTCAGATACGCAGTATTTT. This sequence encodes CASRGLAGGFSDTQYF.

V and J are TRBV6-5 and TRBJ1-1; D not resolved. V lost 0 bases to trimming and J lost 1 base, with 12 bases between them. Germline assignment: CDR1 MNHEY and CDR2 SVGAGI. The CDR3 has 16 amino acids. CDR3 sequence (DNA): TGTGCCAGCAGTTACTCGTGGCGGAACCCGAACACTGAAGCTTTCTTT. Translation gives CASSYSWRNPNTEAFF.

Only a few counts were recorded for this clone. This chain uses TRBV10-2 with TRBJ2-1; perhaps TRBD2 as D (5 bases). V was clipped by 6 bases and J by 7 bases, with 19 bases between them. The CDR3 length is 15 residues. Germline V gene data show CDR1 as WSHSY and CDR2 as SAAADI. In DNA form, the CDR3 reads TGCGCCAGCAGAGCCATCGGGAACGCGGGTAATGAGCAGTTCTTC. The encoded protein is CASRAIGNAGNEQFF.

This clone appeared a few times. The V and J genes are TRBV6-5 and TRBJ2-7, with TRBD1 matching 7 bases. This CDR3 region has 14 residues. Germline V gene sequence: CDR1 MNHEY, CDR2 SVGAGI. V trimming: 9 bases; J trimming: 3 bases; junction bases outside the gene matches: 11. CDR3 coding DNA: TGTGCCAGGCCCACCCCGGGACAGTGCTACGAGCAGTACTTC. It specifies CARPTPGQCYEQYF.

The chain employs TRBV5-1 and TRBJ2-3; D is possibly TRBD2 (5 bases). This CDR3 is built from 18 residues. The V and J ends lost 0 bases and 2 bases respectively, with 19 bases between them. Germline V gene sequence: CDR1 SGHRS, CDR2 YFSETQ. Written as DNA, the CDR3 is TGCGCCAGCAGCTTGGTTGGGCTAGCTCGCGGGTACACAGATACGCAGTATTTT. Translation gives CASSLVGLARGYTDTQYF.

The chain combines TRBV10-1 with TRBJ2-7; tentatively, D is TRBD2 (6 bases). The V and J ends lost 0 bases and 6 bases respectively, with 15 bases between them. The germline gives CDR1 WNHNN, CDR2 SYGVQD (reference sequence). This CDR3 is 15 amino acids long. The CDR3 DNA reads as TGCGCCAGCAGTGAGTCCAGGGTCGGGGGAACCGAGCAGTACTTC. The encoded protein is CASSESRVGGTEQYF.

This clone showed up just a few times. V and J are TRBV13 and TRBJ1-1, with D possibly being TRBD1 (6 bases). CDR1 PRHDT and CDR2 FYEKMQ come from the germline V gene (reference sequence). The CDR3 has 15 amino acids. V lost 5 bases to trimming and J lost 0 bases, with 13 bases between them. CDR3 amino acids: CASSPRTDLNTEAFF. CDR3 coding DNA: TGTGCCAGCAGCCCTCGGACAGACCTGAACACTGAAGCTTTCTTT.

This clone appeared once. V gene TRBV9 combines with J gene TRBJ2-2; 14 positions agree with TRBD2. This CDR3 has 16 residues. V lost 5 bases, J lost 6 bases, and 6 bases stayed unmatched. Per germline, CDR1 SGDLS and CDR2 YYNGEE. The CDR3 spells CASSEGLAGVAGELFF. Here the CDR3 DNA reads TGTGCCAGCAGTGAGGGACTAGCGGGGGTCGCCGGGGAGCTGTTTTTT.

The chain carries TRBV25-1 and TRBJ1-6; a possible D gene is TRBD1 (5 bases). Between the trimmed V and J ends, which lost 3 bases and 8 bases, there was a span of 11 bases. The CDR3 is made up of 14 amino acids. CDR1 and CDR2 from the germline V gene are MGHDK and SYGVNS. CDR3 bases: TGTGCCAGCAGTGATAATAGGGGTCATTCACCCCTCCACTTT. Translated, it gives CASSDNRGHSPLHF.

This rearrangement joins TRBV19 to TRBJ2-7, with TRBD2 matching over 8 bases. The length of the CDR3 is 15 residues. Losses at the gene ends were 6 bases for V and 1 base for J; bases not matched to a gene: 8. In germline, CDR1 is LNHDA, CDR2 SQIVND (reference sequence). In DNA form, the CDR3 reads TGTGCCAGTAGCCCCGCGGCGGGGGGTTCCTACGAGCAGTACTTC. It yields the protein CASSPAAGGSYEQYF.

The chain recombines TRBV27 with TRBJ2-7; 10 bases line up with TRBD1. Germline V gene data show CDR1 as MNHEY and CDR2 as SMNVEV (reference sequence). The CDR3 is 15 amino acids. Trimming took 6 bases from V and 3 from J; bases not matched to a gene: 8. This CDR3 reads CASRSGTGALYEQYF. CDR3 sequence (DNA): TGTGCCAGCAGGTCCGGGACAGGGGCCCTCTACGAGCAGTACTTC.